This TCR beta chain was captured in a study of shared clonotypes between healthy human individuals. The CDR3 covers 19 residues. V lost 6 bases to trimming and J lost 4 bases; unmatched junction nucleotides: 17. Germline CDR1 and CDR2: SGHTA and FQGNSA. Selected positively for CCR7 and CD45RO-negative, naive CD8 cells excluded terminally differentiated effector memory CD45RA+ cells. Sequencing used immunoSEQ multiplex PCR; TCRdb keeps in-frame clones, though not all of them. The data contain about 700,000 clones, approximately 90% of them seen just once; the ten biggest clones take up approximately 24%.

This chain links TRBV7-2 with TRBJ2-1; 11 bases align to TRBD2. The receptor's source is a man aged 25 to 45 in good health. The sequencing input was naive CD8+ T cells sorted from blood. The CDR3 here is CASSNEGSGRALRYNEQFF. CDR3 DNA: TGTGCCAGCAGTAACGAGGGTAGCGGGAGGGCCCTCAGGTACAATGAGCAGTTCTTC.